This passage covers 24 T cell receptor beta chains from one sample sequenced in a study of T cell repertoires in cytomegalovirus infection (dated by TCRdb to between 2018 and 2021). TCRdb records Illumina HiSeq 1500 as the sequencer. Using fastp trimming at Q25 and MiXCR clonotype assembly, TCRdb reanalyzed the public sequencing data and kept in-frame beta chains. Entries are consolidated by CDR3 protein sequence, retaining the most common genes and DNA. Here the sample has around 740,000 distinct CDR3 sequences; about 40% occur a single time. The ten largest clonotypes hold 2.5% to 3% of the sample. Sequenced input: PBMCs. All receptors derive from a human donor in good health (CMV status not recorded). Some clones in this sample may be carry-over from other donors' samples.

This clonotype was detected only a few times. The V and J genes are TRBV20-1 and TRBJ2-4; 9 nucleotides line up with TRBD2. After removal of 3 bases from V and 8 bases from J, the junction contained 14 bases not matched to a gene. This CDR3 has 16 amino acids. The germline CDR1 and CDR2 sequences are DFQATT and SNEGSKA (reference sequence). CDR3 DNA sequence: TGCAGTGCTAGGGGGGGGCTAGCGGGATGGGAGGACATTCAGTACTTC. It is translated as CSARGGLAGWEDIQYF.

The rearrangement links TRBV11-3 to TRBJ2-7, with D possibly matching TRBD2 (5 bases). With 5 bases removed from V and 5 bases from J, the gap between germline ends came to 13 bases. The CDR3 contains 13 residues. Germline-derived CDR1 and CDR2 are SGHNT and YENEEA. CDR3 sequence (DNA): TGTGCCAGCAGCCAATTGGACTCGAACGAGCAGTACTTC. Translated, it gives CASSQLDSNEQYF.

This clonotype was seen repeatedly, ten times or more. The chain joins TRBV7-2 to TRBJ2-3; TRBD2 aligns across 8 bases. In germline, CDR1 is SGHTA, CDR2 FQGNSA. The length of the CDR3 is 16 residues. Germline trimming cut 5 bases from V and 2 bases from J; bases unmatched to any gene: 9. The DNA for the CDR3 is TGTGCCAGCAGCCTAAGAGCGGGGGCCCTCACAGATACGCAGTATTTT. It codes for CASSLRAGALTDTQYF.

The chain recombines TRBV27 with TRBJ2-2; TRBD2 matches at 8 bases. The CDR3 has 12 amino acids. The V segment lost 7 bases and the J segment 6 bases; nucleotides outside the gene matches: 1. Per the germline V gene, CDR1 is MNHEY and CDR2 is SMNVEV (reference sequence). The CDR3, as DNA: TGTGCCAGCACTAGCGGGCCCGGGGAGCTGTTTTTT. This encodes CASTSGPGELFF.

This clonotype came up many times. V gene TRBV7-8 combines with J gene TRBJ2-7, with 7 nucleotides matching TRBD1. Germline assignment: CDR1 SGHVS and CDR2 FQNEAQ. The CDR3 consists of 13 residues. The junction had 12 bases not matched to a gene; V was cut back by 4 bases and J by 12 bases. CDR3: CASSSLQTGETYF. The CDR3 DNA is TGTGCCAGCAGCTCCCTACAAACAGGGGAAACGTACTTC.

Remarks on this clonotype: Since the CDR3 does not end with the conserved phenylalanine or tryptophan, this likely comes from a read error. V and J are TRBV7-6 and TRBJ1-1; TRBD1 is a possible D gene (6 bases). The CDR3 sequence is 16 residues long. Trimming cost V 0 bases and J 1 base, with 12 bases left between them. The germline V gene encodes CDR1 SGHVS and CDR2 FNYEAQ. This CDR3 reads CASSLAEGGANTEAFL. Here the CDR3 DNA reads TGTGCCAGCAGCTTAGCGGAGGGGGGCGCGAACACTGAAGCTTTCTTG.

This chain connects TRBV20-1 to TRBJ2-7, with D perhaps matching TRBD2 (7 bases). The V and J ends lost 8 bases and 7 bases respectively, with 30 bases between them. CDR1 DFQATT and CDR2 SNEGSKA come from the germline V gene (reference sequence). This CDR3 has 16 residues. Here the CDR3 reads CSSRSQQRGPTGEQYF. CDR3 DNA sequence: TGCAGTTCCAGAAGCCAGCAGCGGGGACCCACAGGGGAGCAGTACTTC.

This clonotype turned up a few times. The CDR3 is CASSGGTGGVLNEQYF. The CDR3 DNA reads TGCGCCAGCAGCGGTGGGACAGGGGGAGTCTTAAACGAGCAGTACTTC. V gene TRBV5-1 combines with J gene TRBJ2-7, with 11 bases aligning to TRBD1. The CDR3 loop spans 16 amino acids. V lost 4 bases, J lost 5 bases, and 11 bases stayed unmatched. Looked up from germline, CDR1 is SGHRS and CDR2 is YFSETQ.

There are a few counts of this clonotype. The chain combines TRBV6-5 with TRBJ1-6, with a possible D match to TRBD1 (5 bases). CDR1 is MNHEY, CDR2 SVGAGI, per germline. This CDR3 contains 13 residues. Trimming took 6 bases from V and 8 from J, leaving 11 bases between them. The CDR3 DNA is TGTGCCAGCAGAGGGACCGCATATTCACCCCTCCACTTT. The encoded protein is CASRGTAYSPLHF.

This clonotype has ten or more counts. The CDR3 protein is CASSFPGPQETQYF. In DNA form, the CDR3 reads TGTGCCAGCAGCTTCCCGGGGCCACAAGAGACCCAGTACTTC. The V and J genes are TRBV7-2 and TRBJ2-5; D may be TRBD1 or TRBD2 (5 bases each). This CDR3 region has 14 residues. V shed 3 bases and J shed 2 bases, with 10 bases lying between them. Germline V CDR1 and CDR2: SGHTA, FQGNSA.

This clonotype has just a few counts. V usage is TRBV7-9 and J usage is TRBJ1-2; TRBD1 aligns across 7 bases. The germline CDR1 and CDR2 sequences are SEHNR and FQNEAQ (reference sequence). Germline trimming cut 4 bases from V and 7 bases from J; bases unmatched to any gene: 12. This CDR3 has 15 residues. The DNA for the CDR3 is TGTGCCAGCAGCTACCACTTGGACAGGAGCCCTGGCTACACCTTC. Translating it yields CASSYHLDRSPGYTF.

The chain combines TRBV2 with TRBJ1-4; D is ambiguous. The CDR3 length is 12 residues. Trimming removed 7 bases from V and 7 bases from J, with 10 bases in between. Germline-derived CDR1 and CDR2 are SNHLY and FYNNEI. CDR3 DNA sequence: TGTGCCAGCAAGATGGAGGCTGAAAAACTGTTTTTT. It specifies CASKMEAEKLFF.

The table lists this clonotype with a few counts. The chain recombines TRBV4-1 with TRBJ1-2; D is unresolved. Between the trimmed V and J ends, which lost 0 bases and 5 bases, there was a span of 10 bases. This CDR3 is 14 amino acids long. The germline CDR1 and CDR2 sequences are MGHRA and YSYEKL. CDR3 in amino acids: CASSQDFGLYGYTF. The CDR3 nucleotides are TGCGCCAGCAGCCAAGATTTTGGTCTTTATGGCTACACCTTC.

The J gene is TRBJ2-1, the V gene TRBV2, with D perhaps TRBD2 (6 bases). The CDR3 runs 15 residues. V lost 8 bases, J lost 4 bases, and 18 bases lay in between. The germline CDR1 and CDR2 sequences are SNHLY and FYNNEI. CDR3 nucleotide sequence: TGTGCCAGCCGGCAGGAGAGCGGGTTTTACAATGAGCAGTTCTTC. Protein sequence: CASRQESGFYNEQFF.

V is TRBV12-3 or TRBV12-4 and J is TRBJ2-5; D unclear. The V gene lost 7 bases and the J gene lost 3 bases, with 12 bases spanning the gap. This CDR3 is 13 amino acids long. The chain's CDR3 is CASTPSEEETQYF. CDR3 nucleotide sequence: TGTGCCAGCACCCCCTCCGAGGAAGAGACCCAGTACTTC.

This clonotype has just a few counts. The chain has TRBV6-6 and TRBJ2-5; D is unresolved. Trimming cost V 6 bases and J 3 bases, with 8 bases left between them. Germline values: CDR1 MNHNY, CDR2 SVGAGI (reference sequence). There are 12 residues in the CDR3. The CDR3 region is CASRGWEETQYF. CDR3 sequence (DNA): TGTGCCAGCAGGGGCTGGGAAGAGACCCAGTACTTC.

The chain recombines TRBV20-1 with TRBJ2-1; 10 bases are a match to TRBD2. This CDR3 has 15 residues. Trimming removed 1 base from V and 8 bases from J; junction bases left unmatched: 8. The germline V gene has CDR1 DFQATT and CDR2 SNEGSKA (reference sequence). As DNA, the CDR3 is TGCAGTGCTAGAGGGTTGCTAGCGGGAGAGGATGAGCAGTTCTTC. Residues: CSARGLLAGEDEQFF.

This clonotype was counted at least ten times. The chain is built from TRBV20-1 and TRBJ1-5; D not resolved. V gave up 0 bases and J gave up 4 bases, with 7 bases separating them. In germline, CDR1 is DFQATT, CDR2 SNEGSKA (reference sequence). This CDR3 spans 13 amino acids. The CDR3: CSARDDGNQPQHF. The CDR3 nucleotides are TGCAGTGCTAGAGACGACGGGAATCAGCCCCAGCATTTT.

A word on this clonotype: Since a much larger clone is just one base distant, this may be a read error. Since no conserved phenylalanine or tryptophan closes the CDR3, a read error is the likely cause. This sequence joins TRBV7-8 and TRBJ2-7, with 9 bases matching TRBD2. V was clipped by 0 bases and J by 6 bases; unmatched bases: 12. The germline gives CDR1 SGHVS, CDR2 FQNEAQ. This CDR3 is 17 amino acids long. CDR3 nucleotides: TGTGCCAGCAGCTTAGCTCGTTTGGGCGGGGGGGCAGTCGAGCAGTACTTA. Amino acids: CASSLARLGGGAVEQYL.

This clonotype was counted a single time. The rearrangement uses TRBV19 and TRBJ1-4; D not resolved. Per germline, CDR1 LNHDA and CDR2 SQIVND (reference sequence). V was shortened by 9 bases and J by 8 bases, with 13 bases between the two germline ends. The CDR3 length is 12 residues. Here the CDR3 reads CASTHAGEKLFF. The CDR3 DNA is TGTGCCAGCACCCACGCGGGGGAAAAACTGTTTTTT.

The chain employs TRBV5-4 and TRBJ2-6; no clear D. The V gene's germline CDR1 is SGHNT and CDR2 YYREEE (reference sequence). Trimming removed 0 bases at V and 0 bases at J, with 7 bases between. The CDR3 runs 16 residues. DNA of the CDR3: TGTGCCAGCAGCTTGGAGGTGGCCTCTGGGGCCAACGTCCTGACTTTC. Its translation: CASSLEVASGANVLTF.

The DNA for the CDR3 is TGTGCCAGCACCCGGGAGGGCCTCCTCCATGAAAAACTGTTTTTT. It yields the protein CASTREGLLHEKLFF. J is TRBJ1-4 and V is TRBV28; no firm D call. CDR3 length: 15 residues. Germline V lookup: CDR1 MDHEN, CDR2 SYDVKM. V shed 7 bases and J shed 6 bases, with 18 bases lying between them.

The rearrangement uses TRBV28 and TRBJ1-1, with a tentative D call TRBD1 (5 bases). V was pared by 1 base and J by 10 bases, with 13 bases between. The CDR3 is 13 residues long. Germline CDR1 is MDHEN and CDR2 is SYDVKM. CDR3 amino acids: CASSLYSDRGAFF. The CDR3 DNA reads TGTGCCAGCAGTTTATATTCCGACAGAGGAGCTTTCTTT.

This clonotype was detected a few times. This chain links TRBV20-1 with TRBJ1-4; 7 bases map to TRBD1. The CDR3 loop spans 14 amino acids. V lost 3 bases and J lost 3; bases outside the gene matches: 4. The germline gives CDR1 DFQATT, CDR2 SNEGSKA (reference sequence). This CDR3 reads CSASGTESNEKLFF. The CDR3, as DNA: TGCAGTGCTAGTGGGACAGAATCTAATGAAAAACTGTTTTTT.